The following is a T cell receptor (beta chain) sequence with its context. This sample is part of a study of T cell responses to AZD1222 COVID-19 vaccine. Across the whole study: Timing groups of about 4 and about 12 weeks for second doses were pooled.

TCRdb keeps only in-frame clones here, not all; method: immunoSEQ multiplex PCR. Counted here are about 140,000 clones, around 88% occurring once; the ten biggest clones make up roughly 3%. CDR3 size: 14 residues. Germline V gives CDR1 SGHTA, CDR2 FQGNSA. V was pared by 2 bases and J by 0 bases, with 8 bases between. The material was peripheral blood, obtained on day 0 of AZD1222 vaccination. The V and J genes are TRBV7-2 and TRBJ2-7; D is unresolved. This receptor was taken from an adult in good health. Here the CDR3 reads CASSLYYSSYEQYF. The DNA of the CDR3 is TGTGCCAGCAGCTTATACTACAGCTCCTACGAGCAGTACTTC.